What follows are 31 T cell receptor beta chains derived from one specimen sequenced in a study of blood T cell repertoires in COVID-19. TCRdb's table, derived via immunoSEQ multiplex PCR, lists solely in-frame clones and lacks some. The sample includes 310,000 or so clones, about 91% seen only once; the top ten take just under 9%. Input material: PBMCs or T cells enriched from blood (not recorded which). These TCRs come from a woman aged 18-35 years who had recovered from COVID-19.

The chain uses TRBV6-2 or TRBV6-3 and TRBJ2-5; 12 bases match TRBD2. Trimming at V came to 2 bases and at J to 4 bases, leaving 5 bases not matched to a gene. The CDR3 runs to 16 residues. Germline-derived CDR1 and CDR2 are MNHEY and SVGEGT. CDR3 sequence reads: CASSYRLAGVAETQYF. The CDR3 DNA reads as TGTGCCAGCAGTTACAGACTAGCGGGAGTTGCAGAGACCCAGTACTTC.

V and J are TRBV28 and TRBJ1-5, with a tentative D call TRBD1 (6 bases). V lost 9 bases and J 7 bases, leaving 22 bases between the germline ends. The CDR3 spans 15 residues. Germline loops: CDR1 MDHEN, CDR2 SYDVKM. CDR3 coding DNA: TGTGCCAGTCCTTCCGGGGGGGGCTATCCACAGCCCCAGCATTTT. Encoded protein: CASPSGGGYPQPQHF. The whole variable domain, filled in from reference TRBV28 and TRBJ1-5, reads DVKVTQSSRYLVKRTGEKVFLECVQDMDHENMFWYRQDPGLGLRLIYFSYDVKMKEKGDIPEGYSVSREKKERFSLILESASTNQTSMYLCASPSGGGYPQPQHFGDGTRLSIL.

The rearrangement links TRBV19 to TRBJ1-1; 8 bases are a match to TRBD1. The CDR3 is 12 residues long. Germline V gene sequence: CDR1 LNHDA, CDR2 SQIVND (reference sequence). Trimming took 4 bases from V and 7 from J; bases not matched to a gene: 2. CDR3 sequence reads: CASSTGGDEAFF. In nucleotides, the CDR3 is TGTGCCAGTAGTACAGGGGGCGATGAAGCTTTCTTT.

The chain carries TRBV9 and TRBJ2-2; the match to TRBD2 covers 13 bases. The CDR3 sequence is 15 residues long. J was trimmed by 7 bases and V by 2 bases; bases with no gene match: 2. Germline V gene lookup returns CDR1 SGDLS and CDR2 YYNGEE. CDR3 sequence reads: CASSVRLAGGGELFF. The DNA for the CDR3 is TGTGCCAGCAGCGTTCGACTAGCGGGGGGCGGGGAGCTGTTTTTT.

The CDR3 protein is CASSQDLPTSSSPLHF. The CDR3, as DNA: TGTGCCAGCAGCCAAGATCTCCCCACGTCGAGTTCACCCCTCCACTTT. The chain carries TRBV4-2 and TRBJ1-6; D call uncertain. CDR1 LGHNA and CDR2 YNFKEQ come from the germline V gene. The CDR3 sequence is 16 residues long. Trimming took off 0 bases at V and 9 bases at J, with 15 bases between the two ends.

This clone was detected only once. The chain is built from TRBV7-2 and TRBJ2-1, with a weak D call TRBD2 (5 bases). The CDR3 has 15 amino acids. Germline V gene data show CDR1 as SGHTA and CDR2 as FQGNSA. Trimming removed 2 bases from V and 3 bases from J, with 11 bases in between. CDR3 in amino acids: CASSLRARDYNEQFF. DNA of the CDR3: TGTGCCAGCAGCTTAAGAGCCCGGGACTACAATGAGCAGTTCTTC.

The V call is TRBV9, the J call TRBJ1-1; D gene unclear. Germline CDR1 reads SGDLS; CDR2 reads YYNGEE. The CDR3 has 17 residues. V was cut by 3 bases and J by 0 bases, with 18 bases left in between. This CDR3 reads CASSAHIITEMNTEAFF. The CDR3 bases are TGTGCCAGCAGCGCCCATATTATAACAGAAATGAACACTGAAGCTTTCTTT.

The V gene is TRBV29-1, the J gene TRBJ1-2, with TRBD1 matching 8 bases. V was clipped by 3 bases and J by 8 bases; unmatched bases: 11. This CDR3 contains 14 residues. Germline values: CDR1 SQVTM, CDR2 ANQGSEA. CDR3 sequence (DNA): TGCAGCGTTGATCAGACAGGGGATAGTAAGGGCTACACCTTC. It yields the protein CSVDQTGDSKGYTF.

This clone was observed a single time. The gene calls are TRBV18 and TRBJ1-1; no clear D. The CDR3 runs to 13 residues. V lost 5 bases, J lost 6 bases, and 13 bases lay in between. Germline CDR1 reads KGHSH; CDR2 reads LQKENI. In nucleotides, the CDR3 is TGTGCCAGCTCAACCCTAGATGAAGCTGAAGCTTTCTTT. It translates to CASSTLDEAEAFF.

This clone showed up just once. V is TRBV5-4 and J is TRBJ2-2; possibly TRBD2 for D (6 bases). The CDR3 sequence is 16 residues long. Germline loops: CDR1 SGHNT, CDR2 YYREEE (reference sequence). V was cut by 6 bases and J by 1 base, with 16 bases left in between. CDR3 DNA sequence: TGTGCCAGCACCCAGGTGGGGCGGGAGAACACCGGGGAGCTGTTTTTT. Protein sequence: CASTQVGRENTGELFF.

Here the CDR3 reads CASSSQKLIRAGMHQPQHF. The CDR3 nucleotides are TGTGCCAGCAGTTCCCAGAAACTTATCCGGGCAGGGATGCATCAGCCCCAGCATTTT. The chain carries TRBV6-2 or TRBV6-3 and TRBJ1-5; weak D call: TRBD1 (5 bases). The CDR3 length is 19 residues. V was clipped by 4 bases and J by 5 bases, with 27 bases between them. Per the germline V gene, CDR1 is MNHEY and CDR2 is SVGEGT.

The rearrangement links TRBV28 to TRBJ1-6; 9 bases line up with TRBD1. Germline values: CDR1 MDHEN, CDR2 SYDVKM. This CDR3 has 15 amino acids. Germline trimming cut 3 bases from V and 8 bases from J; bases unmatched to any gene: 5. The CDR3 sequence is CASSLWGQGDSPLHF. In nucleotides, the CDR3 is TGTGCCAGCAGTTTGTGGGGACAGGGAGATTCACCCCTCCACTTT.

This chain joins TRBV28 and TRBJ2-5; TRBD2 agrees at 9 bases. The germline CDR1 and CDR2 sequences are MDHEN and SYDVKM. The CDR3 has 17 amino acids. Trimming took 7 bases from V and 5 from J; bases not matched to a gene: 17. The CDR3 nucleotides read TGTGCCAGCAATCAGGGGAATATAGCGGGGGCAGGTGAGACCCAGTACTTC. This gives the protein CASNQGNIAGAGETQYF.

The chain employs TRBV25-1 and TRBJ1-1, with 7 bases identical to TRBD1. Unmatched junction bases numbered 12, after V lost 3 bases and J lost 5 bases. The CDR3 is made up of 16 amino acids. Germline V gene data show CDR1 as MGHDK and CDR2 as SYGVNS. The CDR3 region has the DNA TGTGCCAGCAGTGACCCCCGACAGGGTCGGGTAACTGAAGCTTTCTTT. Translated: CASSDPRQGRVTEAFF.

V and J are TRBV11-1 and TRBJ2-1; TRBD2 agrees at 8 bases. This CDR3 contains 15 residues. CDR1 SGHAT and CDR2 FQDESV come from the germline V gene (reference sequence). V trimming: 8 bases; J trimming: 5 bases; junction bases outside the gene matches: 11. CDR3 in amino acids: CASRTSSQVDNEQFF. As DNA, the CDR3 is TGTGCCAGCCGGACTAGCTCCCAAGTAGACAATGAGCAGTTCTTC.

The V call is TRBV5-6, the J call TRBJ1-3; the match to TRBD1 covers 7 bases. Germline loops: CDR1 SGHDT, CDR2 YYEEEE. V shed 4 bases, J shed 0 bases, and the junction held 7 bases outside the gene matches. CDR3 size: 16 residues. The CDR3 region is CASSLPGQISGNTIYF. In DNA, the CDR3 is TGTGCCAGCAGCCTACCGGGACAGATCTCTGGAAACACCATATATTTT.

This sequence joins TRBV7-9 and TRBJ1-1, with 8 positions matching TRBD1. CDR1 is SEHNR, CDR2 FQNEAQ, per germline (reference sequence). The CDR3 runs to 16 residues. Germline trimming cut 0 bases from V and 5 bases from J; bases unmatched to any gene: 8. CDR3: CASSLAGRGLGTEAFF. The CDR3 nucleotides are TGTGCCAGCAGCTTAGCCGGCAGGGGGCTGGGGACTGAAGCTTTCTTT.

The chain combines TRBV19 with TRBJ1-2, with D possibly TRBD1 on 6 matching bases. The germline gives CDR1 LNHDA, CDR2 SQIVND (reference sequence). V lost 7 bases and J 6 bases, leaving 18 bases between the germline ends. This CDR3 spans 14 amino acids. CDR3: CASTPLGAGHGYTF. The CDR3 DNA reads as TGTGCCAGTACCCCGCTGGGGGCAGGGCATGGCTACACCTTC.

This sequence joins TRBV5-5 and TRBJ2-5, with D uncertain. Deletions cut 0 bases from V and 1 base from J, with 10 bases between. This CDR3 has 15 residues. Germline V lookup: CDR1 SGHKS, CDR2 YYEKEE (reference sequence). The chain's CDR3 is CASSLVQASQETQYF. The CDR3 coding sequence is TGTGCCAGCAGCTTGGTCCAAGCCTCCCAAGAGACCCAGTACTTC.

This clone is termed medium-sized (0.01 to 0.1%). The sample contains more than one DNA sequence encoding this CDR3. J is TRBJ1-6 and V is TRBV4-3; D unclear. The germline gives CDR1 LGHNA, CDR2 YSLEER. The CDR3 is 17 residues long. The V gene lost 1 base and the J gene lost 0 bases, with 10 bases spanning the gap. The CDR3 nucleotides are TGCGCCAGCAGCCAAGGCTTACCGAGCTCCTATAATTCACCCCTCCACTTT. Translating gives CASSQGLPSSYNSPLHF.

The chain recombines TRBV7-2 with TRBJ1-2, with D uncertain. The CDR3 contains 14 residues. With 0 bases removed from V and 4 bases from J, the gap between germline ends came to 9 bases. CDR1 and CDR2 (germline): SGHTA, FQGNSA. DNA of the CDR3: TGTGCCAGCAGCTTAGCGGGTCAGGTCTATGGCTACACCTTC. Its protein product is CASSLAGQVYGYTF.

This chain links TRBV29-1 with TRBJ1-2; 8 nucleotides agree with TRBD1. J lost 3 bases, V lost 4 bases, and 10 bases had no gene match. The CDR3 totals 15 residues. Germline lookup yields CDR1 SQVTM and CDR2 ANQGSEA. CDR3 loop: CSVGQGRGLDYGYTF. CDR3 nucleotides: TGCAGCGTTGGGCAGGGCAGGGGGCTAGACTATGGCTACACCTTC. Full variable domain (remainder filled in from reference TRBV29-1 and TRBJ1-2): SAVISQKPSRDICQRGTSLTIQCQVDSQVTMMFWYRQQPGQSLTLIATANQGSEATYESGFVIDKFPISRPNLTFSTLTVSNMSPEDSSIYLCSVGQGRGLDYGYTFGSGTRLTVV.

This sequence joins TRBV7-2 and TRBJ1-1; D is perhaps TRBD1 (5 bases). CDR3 size: 14 residues. Germline V lookup: CDR1 SGHTA, CDR2 FQGNSA. With 3 bases removed from V and 3 bases from J, the gap between germline ends came to 11 bases. CDR3 protein: CASSFGPGDTEAFF. The DNA for the CDR3 is TGTGCCAGCAGCTTCGGCCCGGGGGACACTGAAGCTTTCTTT.

This clone showed up just a few times. This CDR3 is CASSWRDRVNYGYTF. Here the CDR3 DNA reads TGTGCCAGCAGTTGGCGGGACAGGGTAAACTATGGCTACACCTTC. The chain couples TRBV28 to TRBJ1-2; 9 nucleotides match TRBD1. The germline CDR1 and CDR2 sequences are MDHEN and SYDVKM. J lost 2 bases, V lost 4 bases, and 5 bases had no gene match. The CDR3 is 15 residues long.

V and J are TRBV10-3 and TRBJ1-3, with D possibly matching TRBD1 (6 bases). The V and J ends lost 3 bases and 0 bases respectively, with 12 bases between them. CDR1 ENHRY and CDR2 SYGVKD come from the germline V gene. The CDR3 consists of 16 residues. This CDR3 is CAISDGGTSSGNTIYF. The CDR3, as DNA: TGTGCCATCAGTGATGGGGGCACCTCCTCTGGAAACACCATATATTTT.

A few counts support this clone. The chain recombines TRBV4-3 with TRBJ2-1; TRBD2 matches at 9 bases. Trimming cost V 1 base and J 5 bases; bases outside gene matches: 6. CDR3 length: 16 amino acids. Looked up from germline, CDR1 is LGHNA and CDR2 is YSLEER. The CDR3 coding sequence is TGCGCCAGCAGCCAAGTAGCGGGAGACTTAAACAATGAGCAGTTCTTC. Translated: CASSQVAGDLNNEQFF.

The genes are TRBV5-1 and TRBJ2-1; D might be TRBD2 (7 bases). The germline V gene has CDR1 SGHRS and CDR2 YFSETQ. CDR3 length equals 17 residues. V dropped 4 bases and J dropped 8 bases, with 25 bases sitting between them. The CDR3 nucleotides are TGCGCCAGCAGCCGAGGGGGGTGGCGCGGGGGCAGCGATGAGCAGTTCTTC. Translating gives CASSRGGWRGGSDEQFF.

The chain uses TRBV19 and TRBJ2-1; TRBD2 agrees at 10 bases. The ends lost 5 bases at V and 7 bases at J; junction bases unmatched: 5. The CDR3 totals 14 residues. Looked up from germline, CDR1 is LNHDA and CDR2 is SQIVND (reference sequence). Written as DNA, the CDR3 is TGTGCCAGTAGTCCTAGCGGGAGTAGTAATGAGCAGTTCTTC. This encodes CASSPSGSSNEQFF.

This clone was observed a single time. The CDR3 DNA is TGTGCCAGCAGCTTGGGTGGAGGTCATTCACCCCTCCACTTT. Translated, it gives CASSLGGGHSPLHF. V gene TRBV5-6 combines with J gene TRBJ1-6; D remains ambiguous. Trimming took off 0 bases at V and 8 bases at J, with 9 bases between the two ends. From germline, CDR1 is SGHDT and CDR2 YYEEEE. The CDR3 has 14 residues.

CDR3 nucleotide sequence: TGTGCCAGCAGCGCAGAAGGGACAGGGTTTCTAGGCTACACCTTC. Translated: CASSAEGTGFLGYTF. The V and J genes are TRBV9 and TRBJ1-2; 9 bases agree with TRBD1. This CDR3 spans 15 amino acids. Germline CDR1 reads SGDLS; CDR2 reads YYNGEE. J gave up 8 bases and V 3 bases, and 11 bases lay outside the gene matches. The variable domain in full, completed from reference TRBV9 and TRBJ1-2, reads DSGVTQTPKHLITATGQRVTLRCSPRSGDLSVYWYQQSLDQGLQFLIQYYNGEERAKGNILERFSAQQFPDLHSELNLSSLELGDSALYFCASSAEGTGFLGYTFGSGTRLTVV.

The rearrangement joins TRBV2 to TRBJ2-3; D is possibly TRBD2 (5 bases). Germline V gives CDR1 SNHLY, CDR2 FYNNEI. The ends were cut back, 8 bases at V and 2 bases at J, with 20 bases in the middle. The CDR3 spans 16 residues. DNA of the CDR3: TGTGCCAGCGGAGGTCGGGGAGCGGTAATCACAGATACGCAGTATTTT. It encodes CASGGRGAVITDTQYF.